Sequencing of this T cell receptor beta chain was carried out in a study of STAT3 mutations in large granular lymphocyte leukemia. Each sample's TCRbeta library yielded on average around 42,000 productive templates. The protocol was immunoSEQ multiplex PCR, while the TCRdb copy is restricted to in-frame clones and leaves out a portion. The sample holds about 13,000 clones; about 88% are singletons and the top ten take roughly an eighth. General study results and limits: Suggested: STAT3 mutation was not the ancestral event for these clonal expansions. In T-cell large granular lymphocyte leukemia, about half of patients showed multiple immunodominant subclonotypes. After therapy, about 35% of the 18 patients switched clonotypes, all new clones STAT3 wild type. In some patients, a small highly pathogenic clone possibly went undetected.

This clone was seen just once. No antigen is known for it. Trimming removed 5 bases at V and 1 base at J, with 8 bases between. Germline CDR1 and CDR2: SGHVS and FNYEAQ. The CDR3 has 13 amino acids. Material for sequencing was PBMCs. The V gene is TRBV7-6, the J gene TRBJ1-1; no clear D. The TCR originated in a human donor with T large granular lymphocyte leukemia. Some clones in this sample may be carry-over from other donors' samples. This CDR3 reads CASSADTNTEAFF. The CDR3 DNA reads TGTGCCAGCAGCGCAGACACGAACACTGAAGCTTTCTTT. Combining the CDR3 with reference TRBV7-6 and TRBJ1-1 gives the whole variable domain GAGVSQSPRYKVTKRGQDVALRCDPISGHVSLYWYRQALGQGPEFLTYFNYEAQQDKSGLPNDRFSAERPEGSISTLTIQRTEQRDSAMYRCASSADTNTEAFFGQGTRLTVV.